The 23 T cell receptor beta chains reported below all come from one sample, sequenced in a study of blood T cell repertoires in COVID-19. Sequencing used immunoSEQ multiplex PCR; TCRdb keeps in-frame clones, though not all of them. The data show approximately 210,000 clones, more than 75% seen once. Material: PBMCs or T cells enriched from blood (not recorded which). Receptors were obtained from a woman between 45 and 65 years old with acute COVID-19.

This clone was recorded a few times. In DNA, the CDR3 is TGTGCCAGCAGCATCGGACAGGGGGCTTTTCTGTTTTTT. Amino acids: CASSIGQGAFLFF. The V call is TRBV11-2, the J call TRBJ1-4; 11 nucleotides match TRBD1. J gave up 14 bases and V 5 bases, and 7 bases lay outside the gene matches. This CDR3 spans 13 amino acids. Per the germline V gene, CDR1 is SGHAT and CDR2 is FQNNGV.

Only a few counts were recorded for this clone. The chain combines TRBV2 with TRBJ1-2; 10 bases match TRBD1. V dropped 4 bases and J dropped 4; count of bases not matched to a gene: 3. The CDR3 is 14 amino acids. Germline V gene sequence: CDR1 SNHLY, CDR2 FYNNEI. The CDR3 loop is CASSGTGGTYGYTF. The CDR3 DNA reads TGTGCCAGCAGTGGGACAGGGGGAACCTATGGCTACACCTTC. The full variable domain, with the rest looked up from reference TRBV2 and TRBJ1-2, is EPEVTQTPSHQVTQMGQEVILRCVPISNHLYFYWYRQILGQKVEFLVSFYNNEISEKSEIFDDQFSVERPDGSNFTLKIRSTKLEDSAMYFCASSGTGGTYGYTFGSGTRLTVV.

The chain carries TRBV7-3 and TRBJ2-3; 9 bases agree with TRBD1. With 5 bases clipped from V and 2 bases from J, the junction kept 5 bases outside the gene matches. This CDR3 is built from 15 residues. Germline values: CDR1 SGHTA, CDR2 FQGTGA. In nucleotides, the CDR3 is TGTGCCAGCAGCGGCCGGGACAGGGACACAGATACGCAGTATTTT. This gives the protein CASSGRDRDTDTQYF.

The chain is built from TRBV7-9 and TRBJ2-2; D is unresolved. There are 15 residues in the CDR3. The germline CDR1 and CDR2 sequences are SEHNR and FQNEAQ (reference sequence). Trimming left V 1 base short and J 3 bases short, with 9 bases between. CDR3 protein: CASSLGMGDTGELFF. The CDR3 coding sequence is TGTGCCAGCAGCTTAGGTATGGGCGACACCGGGGAGCTGTTTTTT.

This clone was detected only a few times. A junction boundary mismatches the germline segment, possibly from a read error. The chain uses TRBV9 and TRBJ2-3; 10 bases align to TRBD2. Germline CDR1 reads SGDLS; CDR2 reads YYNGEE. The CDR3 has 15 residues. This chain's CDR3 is CASSRSGGSTDAQYF. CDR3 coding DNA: TGTGCCAGCAGCCGTAGCGGGGGGAGCACAGATGCGCAGTATTTT.

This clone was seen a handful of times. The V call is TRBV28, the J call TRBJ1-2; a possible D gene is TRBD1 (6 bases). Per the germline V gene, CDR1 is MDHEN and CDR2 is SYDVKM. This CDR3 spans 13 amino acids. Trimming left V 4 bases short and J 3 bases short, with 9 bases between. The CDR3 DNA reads TGTGCCAGCAGTTCAGGGGCGGACTATGGCTACACCTTC. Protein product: CASSSGADYGYTF.

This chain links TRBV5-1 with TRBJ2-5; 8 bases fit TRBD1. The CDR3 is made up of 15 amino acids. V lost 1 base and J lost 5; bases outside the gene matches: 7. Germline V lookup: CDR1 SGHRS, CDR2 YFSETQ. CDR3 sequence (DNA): TGCGCCAGCAGCTTGCCGCAGGGGGCAAGGGAGACCCAGTACTTC. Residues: CASSLPQGARETQYF.

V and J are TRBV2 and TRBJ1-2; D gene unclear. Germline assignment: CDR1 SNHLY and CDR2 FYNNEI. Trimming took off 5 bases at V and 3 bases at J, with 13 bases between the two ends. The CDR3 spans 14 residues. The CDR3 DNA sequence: TGTGCCAGCAGTCCGAGAGTGGGAGACTATGGCTACACCTTC. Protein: CASSPRVGDYGYTF.

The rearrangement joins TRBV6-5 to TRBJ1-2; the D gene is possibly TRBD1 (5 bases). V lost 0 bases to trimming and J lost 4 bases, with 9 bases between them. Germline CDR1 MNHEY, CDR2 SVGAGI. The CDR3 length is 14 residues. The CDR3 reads CASSYSQGPYGYTF. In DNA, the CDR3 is TGTGCCAGCAGTTACTCGCAGGGTCCCTATGGCTACACCTTC.

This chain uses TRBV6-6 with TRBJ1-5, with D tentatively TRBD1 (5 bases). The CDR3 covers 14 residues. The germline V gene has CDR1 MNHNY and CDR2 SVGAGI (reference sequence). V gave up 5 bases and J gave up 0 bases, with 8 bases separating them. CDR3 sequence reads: CASSGQPSNQPQHF. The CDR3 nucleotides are TGTGCCAGCAGTGGACAACCTAGCAATCAGCCCCAGCATTTT.

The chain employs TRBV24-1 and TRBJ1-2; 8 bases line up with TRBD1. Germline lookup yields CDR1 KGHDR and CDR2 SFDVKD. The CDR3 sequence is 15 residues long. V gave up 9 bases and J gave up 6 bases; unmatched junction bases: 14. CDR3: CATSAGGFSLDGYTF. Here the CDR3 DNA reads TGTGCCACCTCGGCAGGGGGCTTTAGTCTGGATGGCTACACCTTC.

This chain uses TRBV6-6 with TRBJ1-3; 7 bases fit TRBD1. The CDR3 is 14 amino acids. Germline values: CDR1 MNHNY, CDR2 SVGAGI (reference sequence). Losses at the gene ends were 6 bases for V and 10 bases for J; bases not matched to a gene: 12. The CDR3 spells CASSSGQAPGTIYF. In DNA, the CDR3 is TGTGCCAGCAGCTCCGGACAGGCCCCAGGGACCATATATTTT.

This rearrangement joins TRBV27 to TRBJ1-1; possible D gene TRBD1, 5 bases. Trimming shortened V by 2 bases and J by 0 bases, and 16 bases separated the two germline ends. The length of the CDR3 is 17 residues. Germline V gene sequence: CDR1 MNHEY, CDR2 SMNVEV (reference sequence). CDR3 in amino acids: CASSLLSGGALNTEAFF. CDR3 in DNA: TGTGCCAGCAGTTTACTTTCTGGTGGGGCTTTGAACACTGAAGCTTTCTTT.

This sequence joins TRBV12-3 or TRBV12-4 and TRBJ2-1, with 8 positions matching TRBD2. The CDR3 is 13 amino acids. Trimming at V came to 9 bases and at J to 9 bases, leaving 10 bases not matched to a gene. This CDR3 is CASRPPGRGEQFF. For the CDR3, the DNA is TGTGCCAGTAGGCCCCCCGGGAGGGGTGAGCAGTTCTTC.

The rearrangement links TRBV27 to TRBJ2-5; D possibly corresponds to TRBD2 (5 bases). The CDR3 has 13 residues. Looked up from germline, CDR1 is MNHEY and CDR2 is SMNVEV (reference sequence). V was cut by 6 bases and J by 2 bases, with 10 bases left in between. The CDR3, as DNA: TGTGCCAGCAGCGCAACTAGGCAAGAGACCCAGTACTTC. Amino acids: CASSATRQETQYF.

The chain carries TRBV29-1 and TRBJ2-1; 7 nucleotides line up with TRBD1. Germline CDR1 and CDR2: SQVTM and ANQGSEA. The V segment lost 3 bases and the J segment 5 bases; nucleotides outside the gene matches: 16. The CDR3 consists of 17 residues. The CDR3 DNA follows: TGCAGCGTTGAGGCCCCGGCGGAACAGGGGAACCACAATGAGCAGTTCTTC. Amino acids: CSVEAPAEQGNHNEQFF.

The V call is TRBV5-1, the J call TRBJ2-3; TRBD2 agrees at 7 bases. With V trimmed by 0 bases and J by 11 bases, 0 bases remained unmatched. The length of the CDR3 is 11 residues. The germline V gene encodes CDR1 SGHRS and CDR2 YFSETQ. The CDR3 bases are TGCGCCAGCAGCTTGGGGGAGGGGCAGTATTTT. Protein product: CASSLGEGQYF.

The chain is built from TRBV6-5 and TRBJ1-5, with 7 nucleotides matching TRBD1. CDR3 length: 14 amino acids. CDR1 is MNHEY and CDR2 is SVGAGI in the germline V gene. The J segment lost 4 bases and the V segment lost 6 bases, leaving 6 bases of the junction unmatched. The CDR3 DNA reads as TGTGCCAGCAGGGTGACAGGGCGTAATCAGCCCCAGCATTTT. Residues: CASRVTGRNQPQHF.

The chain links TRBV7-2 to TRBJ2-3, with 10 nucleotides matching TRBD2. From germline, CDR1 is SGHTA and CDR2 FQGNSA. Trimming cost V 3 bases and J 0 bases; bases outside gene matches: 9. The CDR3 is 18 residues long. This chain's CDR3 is CASSLLTSGDGSTDTQYF. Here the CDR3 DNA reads TGTGCCAGCAGCTTGCTCACTAGCGGGGATGGTAGCACAGATACGCAGTATTTT.

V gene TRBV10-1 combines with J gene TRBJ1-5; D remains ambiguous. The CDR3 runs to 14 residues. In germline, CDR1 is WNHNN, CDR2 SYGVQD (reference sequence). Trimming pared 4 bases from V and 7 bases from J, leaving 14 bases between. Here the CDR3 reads CASSAGYFGQPQHF. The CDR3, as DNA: TGCGCCAGCAGTGCGGGTTACTTCGGACAGCCCCAGCATTTT.

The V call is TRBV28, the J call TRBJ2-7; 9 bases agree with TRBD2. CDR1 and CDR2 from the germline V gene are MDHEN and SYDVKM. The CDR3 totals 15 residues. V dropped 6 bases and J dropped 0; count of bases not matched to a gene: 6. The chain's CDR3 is CASRQSGGYSYEQYV. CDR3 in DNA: TGTGCCAGCAGACAGAGCGGGGGGTACTCCTACGAGCAGTACGTC.

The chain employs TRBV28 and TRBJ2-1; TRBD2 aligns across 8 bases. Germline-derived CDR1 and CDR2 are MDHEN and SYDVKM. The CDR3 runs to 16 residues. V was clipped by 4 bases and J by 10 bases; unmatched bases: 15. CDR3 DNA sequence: TGTGCCAGCAGTTCCGTTGGGTCGGGAGGGAGGAAGGAGCAGTTCTTC. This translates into CASSSVGSGGRKEQFF. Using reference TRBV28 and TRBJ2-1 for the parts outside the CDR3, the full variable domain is DVKVTQSSRYLVKRTGEKVFLECVQDMDHENMFWYRQDPGLGLRLIYFSYDVKMKEKGDIPEGYSVSREKKERFSLILESASTNQTSMYLCASSSVGSGGRKEQFFGPGTRLTVL.

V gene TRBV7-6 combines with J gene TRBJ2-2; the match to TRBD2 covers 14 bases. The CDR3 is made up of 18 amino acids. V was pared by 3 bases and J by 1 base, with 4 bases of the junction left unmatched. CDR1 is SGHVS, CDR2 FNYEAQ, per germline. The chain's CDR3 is CASSLTSGGARNTGELFF. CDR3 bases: TGTGCCAGCAGCTTGACTAGCGGGGGGGCTAGGAACACCGGGGAGCTGTTTTTT.